The 21 T cell receptor beta chains below come from one sample, sequenced in a study of T cell changes during pregnancy in multiple sclerosis. Sequencing used immunoSEQ multiplex PCR; TCRdb keeps in-frame clones, though not all of them. The sample includes around 60,000 clones, about 90% of them seen just once. The sequencing here drew on CD4+ T cells from peripheral blood mononuclear cells, taken after pregnancy. These receptors came from a female donor in good health, enrolled as a control in a pregnancy study.

The V and J genes are TRBV27 and TRBJ2-7, with TRBD2 matching 7 bases. V shed 8 bases and J 7 bases; nucleotides not matched to a gene: 5. CDR3 length: 11 amino acids. Germline-derived CDR1 and CDR2 are MNHEY and SMNVEV (reference sequence). The CDR3 loop is CASLWGGEQYF. The CDR3 DNA reads as TGTGCCAGCCTTTGGGGGGGGGAGCAGTACTTC.

The rearrangement uses TRBV5-1 and TRBJ2-1; 9 nucleotides agree with TRBD2. From germline, CDR1 is SGHRS and CDR2 YFSETQ. The V and J ends lost 2 bases and 1 base, in that order; junction bases with no gene match: 7. The CDR3 is 17 residues long. This CDR3 reads CASSLQYSGGSYNEQFF. CDR3 nucleotides: TGCGCCAGCAGCTTACAATATAGCGGGGGTTCCTACAATGAGCAGTTCTTC.

V usage is TRBV11-3 and J usage is TRBJ2-7, with TRBD1 as a possible D gene (5 bases). Germline V gives CDR1 SGHNT, CDR2 YENEEA. The CDR3 loop spans 14 amino acids. Trimming removed 5 bases at V and 1 base at J, with 12 bases between. Here the CDR3 DNA reads TGTGCCAGCAGCAAAGACAGTGTTTCCTACGAGCAGTACTTC. Protein product: CASSKDSVSYEQYF.

V usage is TRBV11-1 and J usage is TRBJ1-2, with D possibly being TRBD1 (5 bases). Germline loops: CDR1 SGHAT, CDR2 FQDESV (reference sequence). This CDR3 comprises 15 residues. The V end lost 5 bases, the J end lost 3 bases, and 16 bases lay between the germline ends. The chain's CDR3 is CASSPSRGGDYGYTF. The CDR3 region has the DNA TGTGCCAGCAGCCCAAGTCGGGGAGGGGACTATGGCTACACCTTC.

CDR3 region: CAISEQGYEQFF. The CDR3 DNA reads TGTGCCATCAGTGAACAGGGCTATGAGCAGTTCTTC. V and J are TRBV10-3 and TRBJ2-1; a weak D match, TRBD1 (6 bases). Looked up from germline, CDR1 is ENHRY and CDR2 is SYGVKD. The CDR3 is 12 residues long. V lost 3 bases and J 8 bases, leaving 8 bases between the germline ends.

This rearrangement joins TRBV11-2 to TRBJ2-7, with D possibly TRBD2 on 6 matching bases. The CDR3 is made up of 14 amino acids. The germline V and J ends were trimmed by 2 bases and 6 bases, with 14 bases remaining between them. Germline V lookup: CDR1 SGHAT, CDR2 FQNNGV. In DNA form, the CDR3 reads TGTGCCAGCAGCTTACGTAGTCGGAGGGCCGAGCAGTACTTC. Encoded protein: CASSLRSRRAEQYF.

The rearrangement joins TRBV7-2 to TRBJ2-3; 10 bases align to TRBD1. V trimming: 5 bases; J trimming: 6 bases; junction bases outside the gene matches: 8. Germline CDR1 SGHTA, CDR2 FQGNSA. CDR3 size: 15 residues. In DNA, the CDR3 is TGTGCCAGCAGCCTGGACAGGGGGGTGGCCGATACGCAGTATTTT. It encodes CASSLDRGVADTQYF.

DNA for the CDR3: TGTGCCAGCACCCAGGCCGGGGAGCTGTTTTTT. The encoded protein is CASTQAGELFF. The chain is built from TRBV11-3 and TRBJ2-2; no clear D gene. The CDR3 is 11 amino acids. Per germline, CDR1 SGHNT and CDR2 YENEEA. The germline V and J ends were trimmed by 7 bases and 6 bases, with 6 bases remaining between them.

The gene calls are TRBV19 and TRBJ1-3; D might be TRBD1 (6 bases). V shed 5 bases and J shed 0 bases, with 17 bases lying between them. The CDR3 sequence is 17 residues long. Germline lookup yields CDR1 LNHDA and CDR2 SQIVND (reference sequence). CDR3 nucleotide sequence: TGTGCCAGTAGTTCCGACGCAGGGGTCTCCTCTGGAAACACCATATATTTT. Its protein product is CASSSDAGVSSGNTIYF.

The chain combines TRBV7-6 with TRBJ2-3; 10 bases align to TRBD1. V lost 2 bases and J lost 0; bases outside the gene matches: 14. This CDR3 region has 20 residues. CDR1 is SGHVS and CDR2 is FNYEAQ in the germline V gene. CDR3 loop: CASSLRQGASIGASTDTQYF. The DNA for the CDR3 is TGTGCCAGCAGCTTACGACAGGGGGCGTCTATCGGGGCAAGCACAGATACGCAGTATTTT.

The chain employs TRBV7-3 and TRBJ1-1, with D unclear. This CDR3 has 14 amino acids. The germline CDR1 and CDR2 sequences are SGHTA and FQGTGA. Trimming left V 6 bases short and J 1 base short, with 12 bases between. The CDR3 DNA follows: TGTGCCAGCAGTTATTCGGCAGGGAACACTGAAGCTTTCTTT. Translation gives CASSYSAGNTEAFF.

This clone was detected only a few times. The chain employs TRBV7-9 and TRBJ2-6; tentative D call: TRBD2 (5 bases). Germline V gives CDR1 SEHNR, CDR2 FQNEAQ (reference sequence). The CDR3 is 14 residues long. V gave up 11 bases and J gave up 1 base, with 12 bases separating them. CDR3: CAGGLLSGANVLTF. The CDR3 region has the DNA TGTGCCGGCGGACTTCTATCTGGGGCCAACGTCCTGACTTTC.

V gene TRBV7-8 combines with J gene TRBJ1-1; weak D call: TRBD1 (6 bases). CDR3 length equals 13 residues. Germline CDR1 SGHVS, CDR2 FQNEAQ. Trimming stripped 7 bases from V and 6 bases from J, with 15 bases between. The DNA for the CDR3 is TGTGCCAGCAACATCCAGGGGTCCGCTGAAGCTTTCTTT. Amino acid sequence: CASNIQGSAEAFF.

The V and J genes are TRBV18 and TRBJ1-6, with D hard to call. Germline V gene lookup returns CDR1 KGHSH and CDR2 LQKENI. CDR3 size: 14 residues. V was trimmed by 4 bases and J by 7 bases, leaving 11 bases between them. DNA of the CDR3: TGTGCCAGCTCACGCGGAACACCAAATTCACCCCTCCACTTT. This codes for CASSRGTPNSPLHF.

This rearrangement joins TRBV25-1 to TRBJ2-3; 9 bases align to TRBD2. V shed 2 bases, J shed 2 bases, and the junction held 5 bases outside the gene matches. This CDR3 region has 16 residues. The V gene's germline CDR1 is MGHDK and CDR2 SYGVNS. CDR3 in amino acids: CASSERLADHTDTQYF. The CDR3 DNA follows: TGTGCCAGCAGTGAAAGACTAGCGGACCACACAGATACGCAGTATTTT.

This rearrangement joins TRBV20-1 to TRBJ1-2; D may be TRBD1 (6 bases). Between the trimmed V and J ends, which lost 3 bases and 14 bases, there was a span of 16 bases. The germline gives CDR1 DFQATT, CDR2 SNEGSKA (reference sequence). The CDR3 loop spans 11 amino acids. The CDR3 loop is CSARRGGAKTF. As DNA, the CDR3 is TGCAGTGCTAGGCGGGGGGGGGCTAAGACCTTC.

This chain joins TRBV5-6 and TRBJ2-7; possibly TRBD1 for D (6 bases). The CDR3 is made up of 13 amino acids. Trimming left V 6 bases short and J 2 bases short, with 12 bases between. Germline CDR1 and CDR2: SGHDT and YYEEEE. The CDR3 is CASNAGATYEQYF. The CDR3 DNA sequence: TGTGCCAGCAACGCAGGGGCAACCTACGAGCAGTACTTC.

The chain combines TRBV7-9 with TRBJ1-3, with 7 bases fitting TRBD1. This CDR3 contains 16 residues. The V and J ends lost 5 bases and 0 bases, in that order; junction bases with no gene match: 7. Germline V CDR1 and CDR2: SEHNR, FQNEAQ (reference sequence). The CDR3 nucleotides are TGTGCCAGCAGCGCTCCGGGACAGAGCTCTGGAAACACCATATATTTT. Residues: CASSAPGQSSGNTIYF.

V is TRBV4-3 and J is TRBJ2-1, with TRBD2 matching 7 bases. Germline V CDR1 and CDR2: LGHNA, YSLEER. The CDR3 contains 14 residues. V lost 3 bases, J lost 9 bases, and 8 bases stayed unmatched. The CDR3 loop is CASSQRLAGGEQFF. The CDR3 DNA is TGCGCCAGCAGCCAGCGACTAGCCGGGGGTGAGCAGTTCTTC.

The table lists this clone with a few counts. The V and J genes are TRBV18 and TRBJ1-5; D is perhaps TRBD1 (5 bases). CDR1 and CDR2 from the germline V gene are KGHSH and LQKENI. V lost 3 bases and J 6 bases, leaving 9 bases between the germline ends. The CDR3 has 13 residues. The CDR3 bases are TGTGCCAGCTCACCGGCGGGGACTCAGCCCCAGCATTTT. Amino acid sequence: CASSPAGTQPQHF. Variable domain in full (rest from reference TRBV18 and TRBJ1-5): NAGVMQNPRHLVRRRGQEARLRCSPMKGHSHVYWYRQLPEEGLKFMVYLQKENIIDESGMPKERFSAEFPKEGPSILRIQQVVRGDSAAYFCASSPAGTQPQHFGDGTRLSIL.

The rearrangement links TRBV2 to TRBJ1-2; 7 bases are shared with TRBD1. The CDR3 extends over 14 amino acids. V trimming: 6 bases; J trimming: 1 base; junction bases outside the gene matches: 5. Per the germline V gene, CDR1 is SNHLY and CDR2 is FYNNEI. CDR3 loop: CASRRDSNNYGYTF. CDR3 in DNA: TGTGCCAGCAGAAGGGACAGTAATAACTATGGCTACACCTTC.